This paragraph reports one T cell receptor (beta chain). The CDR3 consists of 14 residues. Trimming stripped 5 bases from V and 7 bases from J, with 15 bases between. Germline assignment: CDR1 SGHTA and CDR2 FQGTGA. These data belong to a study of blood T cell repertoires in COVID-19. Study at large: COVID-19 samples collected from the United States, Italy and Spain covered acute and convalescent phases. The analysed material was cDNA or gDNA that came from T cells, B-cell-depleted T cells, or PBMCs.

Repertoires were generated with immunoSEQ multiplex PCR, while TCRdb's copy carries only in-frame clones and drops some. The sample lists over 120,000 clones, 75% to 90% occurring once. V usage is TRBV7-3 and J usage is TRBJ2-1, with a tentative D call TRBD2 (7 bases). Source material: peripheral blood. This sequence was found in a human donor in a cohort sampled during active COVID-19. CDR3 DNA: TGTGCCAGCAGCCCCAGGGGAGGGTCAAATGAGCAGTTCTTC. It yields the protein CASSPRGGSNEQFF.